Listed below are T cell receptor beta chains from one sample, sequenced in a study of shared clonotypes between healthy human individuals. Clones were read by immunoSEQ multiplex PCR, and TCRdb kept only the in-frame ones, dropping some. The repertoire has roughly 1,600,000 clones, 97% to 99% of them found once; the top ten carry 0.3% to 0.45%. The specimen was naive CD4+ T cells sorted from blood. These receptors all come from a man younger than 40 in good health. The conserved cysteine and the conserved F or W are not part of the CDR3 here. Clone size appears in some rows only: once, few, many, or a class for an expanded clone.

CDR3aa | v_gene | abundance
ASSPTDPSAQH | TRBV18 | .
ASSPLAWGAGAHYEQY | TRBV18 | .
ASSALAGGYNEQF | TRBV9 | .
ASSSGLAGVSQY | TRBV7-3 | .
ASKGSYEQY | TRBV28 | .
ASSSMGLAGDEQF | TRBV11-3 | .
SASLADTQY | TRBV20-1 | .
ASSPLRRDPTADTQY | TRBV18 | .
ASSPWTVYSGNTIY | TRBV19 | once
ASSLGDRSGNTIY | TRBV5-1 | .
ASSITFDSQALLGAF | TRBV19 | once
ASSASGIHNEQF | TRBV7-9 | .
ASSAHTQGESVSF | TRBV6-1 | .
ASSSTTEGETQY | TRBV27 | .
ASSLPGLSRRTGELF | TRBV7-9 | .
ASSIDGQGRQPQH | TRBV19 | .
ASSLTGGMNTEAF | TRBV7-2 | .
ASFGTNREAF | TRBV28 | .
ASSVDGVNTEAF | TRBV9 | .
AWSPGVDTQY | TRBV30 | .
ASSPLVTSSGANVLT | TRBV18 | .
ASSDRGSDQPQH | TRBV6-6 | .
ASCFGAYEQY | TRBV21-1 | .